This T cell receptor (beta chain) stems from a study of T cells in Graves' hyperthyroidism and ophthalmopathy. Study information: Pretreatment peripheral blood was obtained at initial diagnosis.

Study-wide results and caveats: Ophthalmopathy onset followed model prediction by a median around 6.9 months.

This clonotype was seen repeatedly, ten times or more. Its antigen is unknown. TCR beta CDR3 sequences were amplified from RNA transcripts. First-round RT-PCR with HTBI primers amplified the TCR CDR3 region. Each CDR3 protein is one row after TCRdb ran MiXCR on the multiplex PCR reads. In the table there are 300,000 to 450,000 distinct CDR3 sequences, approximately 14% of which are singletons. Sequences were obtained from blood. The receptor was derived from a woman younger than 30 with Graves' hyperthyroidism that later progressed to Graves' ophthalmopathy.

DNA of the CDR3: TGTGCCAGCAGTCCCTCCCCTGTGGACTCAACTGAAGCTTTCTTT. It yields the protein CASSPSPVDSTEAFF. This chain uses TRBV6-2 or TRBV6-3 with TRBJ1-1; D gene unclear. Trimming pared 5 bases from V and 5 bases from J, leaving 18 bases between. The CDR3 spans 15 residues. CDR1 and CDR2 (germline): MNHEY, SVGEGT.